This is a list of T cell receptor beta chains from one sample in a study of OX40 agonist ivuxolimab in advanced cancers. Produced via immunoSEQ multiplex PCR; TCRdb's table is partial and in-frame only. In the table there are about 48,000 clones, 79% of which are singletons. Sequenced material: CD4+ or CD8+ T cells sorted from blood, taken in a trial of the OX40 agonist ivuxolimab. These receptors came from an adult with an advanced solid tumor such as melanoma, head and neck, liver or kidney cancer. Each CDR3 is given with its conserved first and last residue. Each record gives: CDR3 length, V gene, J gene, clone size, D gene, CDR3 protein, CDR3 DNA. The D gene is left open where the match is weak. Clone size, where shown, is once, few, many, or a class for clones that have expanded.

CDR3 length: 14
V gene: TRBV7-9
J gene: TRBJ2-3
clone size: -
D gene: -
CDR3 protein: CASSLAGRTDTQYF
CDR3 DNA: TGTGCCAGCAGCTTAGCGGGGCGCACAGATACGCAGTATTTT

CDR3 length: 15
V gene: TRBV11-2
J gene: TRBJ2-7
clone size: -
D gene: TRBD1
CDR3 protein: CASSPLTGQDYEQYF
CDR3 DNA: TGTGCCAGCAGCCCCTTAACGGGACAGGATTACGAGCAGTACTTC

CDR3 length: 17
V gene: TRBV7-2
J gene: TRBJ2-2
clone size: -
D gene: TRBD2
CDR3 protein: CASSLSAGGPGTGELFF
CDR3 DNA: TGTGCCAGCAGCTTATCAGCGGGGGGGCCCGGCACCGGGGAGCTGTTTTTT

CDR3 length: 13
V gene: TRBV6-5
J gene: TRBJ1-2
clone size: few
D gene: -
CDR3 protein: CASSYGTSYGYTF
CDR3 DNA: TGTGCCAGCAGTTACGGGACCTCCTATGGCTACACCTTC

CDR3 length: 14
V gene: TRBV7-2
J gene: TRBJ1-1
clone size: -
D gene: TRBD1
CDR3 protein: CASSSTGGWTEAFF
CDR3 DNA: TGTGCCAGCAGCTCCACAGGGGGATGGACTGAAGCTTTCTTT

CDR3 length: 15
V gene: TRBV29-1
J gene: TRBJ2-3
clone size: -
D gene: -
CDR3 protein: CSVELPTGYGDTQYF
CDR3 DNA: TGCAGCGTTGAACTACCCACAGGGTATGGGGATACGCAGTATTTT

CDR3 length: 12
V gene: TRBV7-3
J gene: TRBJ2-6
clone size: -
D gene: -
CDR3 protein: CASSQGANVLTF
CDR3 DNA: TGTGCCAGCAGCCAGGGGGCCAACGTCCTGACTTTC

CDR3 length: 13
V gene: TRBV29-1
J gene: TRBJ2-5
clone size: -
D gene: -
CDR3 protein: CSVGQSLGETQYF
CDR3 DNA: TGCAGCGTAGGTCAGTCTCTGGGCGAGACCCAGTACTTC

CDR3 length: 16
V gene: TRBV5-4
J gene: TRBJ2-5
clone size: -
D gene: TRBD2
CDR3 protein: CASSSLAGASIETQYF
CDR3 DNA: TGTGCCAGCAGCTCGTTAGCGGGAGCTTCCATAGAGACCCAGTACTTC

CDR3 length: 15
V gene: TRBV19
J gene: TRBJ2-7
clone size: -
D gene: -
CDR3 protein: CASTETSRGAYEQYF
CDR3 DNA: TGTGCCAGTACCGAGACTAGCAGGGGGGCCTACGAGCAGTACTTC

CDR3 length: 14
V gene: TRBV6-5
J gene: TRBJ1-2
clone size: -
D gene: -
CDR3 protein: CASSWGNQDYGYTF
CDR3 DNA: TGTGCCAGCAGTTGGGGCAATCAGGACTATGGCTACACCTTC

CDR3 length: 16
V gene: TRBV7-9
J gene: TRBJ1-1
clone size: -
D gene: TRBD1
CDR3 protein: CASSPRQGAGNTEAFF
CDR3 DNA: TGTGCCAGCAGCCCTCGACAGGGGGCAGGGAACACTGAAGCTTTCTTT

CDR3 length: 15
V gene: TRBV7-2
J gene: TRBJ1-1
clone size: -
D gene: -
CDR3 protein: CASSREGQTNTEAFF
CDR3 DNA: TGTGCCAGCAGCAGGGAAGGACAGACGAACACTGAAGCTTTCTTT

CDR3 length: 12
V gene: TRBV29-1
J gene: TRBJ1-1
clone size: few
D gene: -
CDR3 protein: CSTGQRGTEAFF
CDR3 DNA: TGCAGCACCGGACAGCGCGGCACTGAAGCTTTCTTT

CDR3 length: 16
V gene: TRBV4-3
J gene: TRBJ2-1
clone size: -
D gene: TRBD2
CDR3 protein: CASSQDRTSGFDEQFF
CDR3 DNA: TGCGCCAGCAGCCAAGATAGGACTAGCGGGTTTGATGAGCAGTTCTTC

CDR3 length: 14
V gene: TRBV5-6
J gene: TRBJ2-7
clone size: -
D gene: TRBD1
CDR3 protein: CASSLVGTGGEQYF
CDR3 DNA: TGTGCCAGCAGCTTGGTGGGGACAGGGGGCGAGCAGTACTTC

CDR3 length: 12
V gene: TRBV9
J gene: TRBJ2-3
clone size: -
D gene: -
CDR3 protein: CASSARDSRQYF
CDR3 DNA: TGTGCCAGCAGCGCTCGGGACTCCAGGCAGTATTTT

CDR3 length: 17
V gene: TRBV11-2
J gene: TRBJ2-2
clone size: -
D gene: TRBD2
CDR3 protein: CASSSVFGRARTGELFF
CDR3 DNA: TGTGCCAGCAGCTCCGTCTTCGGGAGGGCCAGAACCGGGGAGCTGTTTTTT

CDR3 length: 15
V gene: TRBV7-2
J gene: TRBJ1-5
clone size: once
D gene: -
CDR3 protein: CASSLTRQSNQPQHF
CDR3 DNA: TGTGCCAGCAGCTTAACCCGCCAGAGCAATCAGCCCCAGCATTTT

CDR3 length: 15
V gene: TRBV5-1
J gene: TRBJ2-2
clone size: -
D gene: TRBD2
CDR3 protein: CASHEAGGDTGELFF
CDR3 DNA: TGCGCCAGCCACGAGGCGGGAGGGGACACCGGGGAGCTGTTTTTT

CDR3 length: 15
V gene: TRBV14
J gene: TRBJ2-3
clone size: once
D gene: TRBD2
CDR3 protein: CATRRPSGEADTQYF
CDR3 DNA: TGTGCCACTCGAAGGCCTAGCGGAGAGGCAGATACGCAGTATTTT

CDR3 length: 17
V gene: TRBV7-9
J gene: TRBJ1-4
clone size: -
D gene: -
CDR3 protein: CASSLGLTALQGEKLFF
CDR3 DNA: TGTGCCAGCAGCTTAGGGCTTACAGCTCTCCAGGGTGAAAAACTGTTTTTT

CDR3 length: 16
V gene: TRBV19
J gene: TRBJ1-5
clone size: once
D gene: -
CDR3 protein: CASSIVGVGGNQPQHF
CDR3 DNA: TGTGCCAGTAGTATAGTGGGGGTCGGGGGCAATCAGCCCCAGCATTTT

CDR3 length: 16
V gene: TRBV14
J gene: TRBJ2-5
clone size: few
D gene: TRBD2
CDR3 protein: CASSPGLAGGQETQYF
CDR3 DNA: TGTGCCAGCAGTCCGGGACTAGCGGGGGGACAAGAGACCCAGTACTTC

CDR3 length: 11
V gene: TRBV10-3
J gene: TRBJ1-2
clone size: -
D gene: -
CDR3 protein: CAARKGDGYTF
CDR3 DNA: TGTGCCGCCCGCAAGGGTGACGGCTACACCTTC

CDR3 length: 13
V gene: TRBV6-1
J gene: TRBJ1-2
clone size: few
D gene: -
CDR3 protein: CASSDSSYYGYTF
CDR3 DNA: TGTGCCAGCAGTGACAGTTCCTACTATGGCTACACCTTC

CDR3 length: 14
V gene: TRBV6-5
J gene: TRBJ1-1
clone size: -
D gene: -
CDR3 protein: CASSYFREGTEAFF
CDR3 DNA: TGTGCCAGCAGTTACTTCCGGGAAGGGACTGAAGCTTTCTTT

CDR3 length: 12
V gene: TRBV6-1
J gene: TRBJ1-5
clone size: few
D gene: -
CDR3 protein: CASNIINQPQHF
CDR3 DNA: TGTGCCAGCAATATAATCAATCAGCCCCAGCATTTT

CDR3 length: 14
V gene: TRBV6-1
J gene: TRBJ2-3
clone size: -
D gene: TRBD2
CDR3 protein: CASKLAGGPDTQYF
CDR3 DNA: TGTGCCAGCAAACTAGCGGGGGGGCCAGATACGCAGTATTTT